The T cell receptor beta chain described here comes from a study of blood T cell repertoires in COVID-19. Study background: Acute and convalescent COVID-19 samples came from the United States, Italy and Spain. PBMCs, B-cell-depleted T cells, or T cells provided the cDNA or gDNA that made up the material.

The trim removed 2 bases at V and 1 base at J, leaving 8 bases unmatched. The CDR3 covers 17 residues. Germline CDR1 and CDR2: LGHDT and YNNKEL (reference sequence). Authors' methods: Estimation of nucleated cell counts relied on the amplification of reference gene primers. Using immunoSEQ multiplex PCR, the repertoire was profiled, and TCRdb retains in-frame clones only, with some absent. That table is the source of V, J and clone size, and D and trimming were worked out from the DNA. This table holds roughly 330,000 clones, around 88% found once. V gene TRBV3-1 (or the pseudogene TRBV3-2) combines with J gene TRBJ2-1; 7 bases line up with TRBD2. This TCR derives from a woman aged 45-65 years with acute or convalescent COVID-19. Sequenced input: peripheral blood. Here the CDR3 DNA reads TGTGCCAGCAGCCAACCGTCCCAAGCGGGGTCCTACAATGAGCAGTTCTTC. The encoded protein is CASSQPSQAGSYNEQFF.